Shown below are 11 T cell receptor beta chains from a single sample sequenced in a study of OX40 agonist ivuxolimab in advanced cancers. The library was prepared using the immunoSEQ multiplex PCR assay. TCRdb mirrors the immuneACCESS table, restricted to in-frame sequences. Some clones are absent from its copies; in checked studies, under half trace to an unresolved V gene, and the reason for the others is unknown. Within this sample are approximately 70,000 clones, with approximately 92% of them counted one time only. Clones ranked in the top ten supply 4.8% of the sample. The sequencing here drew on CD4+ or CD8+ T cells sorted from blood, taken in a trial of the OX40 agonist ivuxolimab. These receptor sequences come from an adult with an advanced solid tumor such as melanoma, head and neck, liver or kidney cancer.

The chain combines TRBV7-9 with TRBJ1-1; D gene unclear. The CDR3 totals 14 residues. Germline V gene lookup returns CDR1 SEHNR and CDR2 FQNEAQ (reference sequence). V lost 3 bases to trimming and J lost 0 bases, with 8 bases between them. The CDR3 DNA follows: TGTGCCAGCAGCTTTTGGAAGATGAACACTGAAGCTTTCTTT. Residues: CASSFWKMNTEAFF.

J is TRBJ2-5 and V is TRBV7-6; 13 bases match TRBD2. V shed 0 bases and J 5 bases; nucleotides not matched to a gene: 9. The CDR3 length is 18 residues. Per the germline V gene, CDR1 is SGHVS and CDR2 is FNYEAQ. In nucleotides, the CDR3 is TGTGCCAGCAGCTTAGCACCGCCTAGGACTAGCGGGAGTGAGACCCAGTACTTC. Its protein product is CASSLAPPRTSGSETQYF.

The gene calls are TRBV6-1 and TRBJ2-3; D remains ambiguous. Between the trimmed V and J ends, which lost 6 bases and 3 bases, there was a span of 16 bases. Germline CDR1 reads MNHNS; CDR2 reads SASEGT. The CDR3 has 15 amino acids. The CDR3 loop is CASSGLGLGTDTQYF. The DNA for the CDR3 is TGTGCCAGCAGCGGATTAGGGTTGGGGACAGATACGCAGTATTTT.

V and J are TRBV6-1 and TRBJ1-1; perhaps TRBD1 as D (5 bases). Germline loops: CDR1 MNHNS, CDR2 SASEGT. V was cut by 4 bases and J by 1 base, with 10 bases left in between. The CDR3 has 14 amino acids. The CDR3 spells CASSVGGTNTEAFF. The CDR3 DNA is TGTGCCAGCAGTGTTGGGGGTACGAACACTGAAGCTTTCTTT.

The chain recombines TRBV6-5 with TRBJ2-7; perhaps D is TRBD1 or TRBD2 (5 bases each). There are 13 residues in the CDR3. The germline gives CDR1 MNHEY, CDR2 SVGAGI. The V gene lost 2 bases and the J gene lost 6 bases, with 11 bases spanning the gap. Written as DNA, the CDR3 is TGTGCCAGCAGTTACGGGTATGGGGGCGAGCAGTACTTC. Translating gives CASSYGYGGEQYF.

V usage is TRBV28 and J usage is TRBJ1-5; D unclear. Trimming pared 10 bases from V and 0 bases from J, leaving 7 bases between. CDR1 and CDR2 (germline): MDHEN, SYDVKM. The CDR3 contains 12 residues. The CDR3 bases are TGTGCCACCGTTTATAGCAATCAGCCCCAGCATTTT. Translating it yields CATVYSNQPQHF.

The rearrangement uses TRBV10-3 and TRBJ1-5; 7 nucleotides line up with TRBD1. CDR3 length equals 13 residues. Germline V CDR1 and CDR2: ENHRY, SYGVKD. The J segment lost 3 bases and the V segment lost 6 bases, leaving 2 bases of the junction unmatched. DNA of the CDR3: TGTGCCATCAGAGGACAGGCCAATCAGCCCCAGCATTTT. Its protein is CAIRGQANQPQHF.

V is TRBV5-5 and J is TRBJ2-5; tentatively, D is TRBD1 (5 bases). Trimming took 4 bases from V and 4 from J, leaving 11 bases between them. The CDR3 has 13 amino acids. The V gene's germline CDR1 is SGHKS and CDR2 YYEKEE (reference sequence). The CDR3 region is CASSHDRGETQYF. DNA of the CDR3: TGTGCCAGCAGCCACGACAGAGGAGAGACCCAGTACTTC.

V and J are TRBV7-9 and TRBJ1-2; D ambiguous. Trimming removed 3 bases at V and 4 bases at J, with 9 bases between. The germline V gene has CDR1 SEHNR and CDR2 FQNEAQ (reference sequence). This CDR3 has 13 residues. Written as DNA, the CDR3 is TGTGCCAGCAGCTTCTTTTCCAGCTATGGCTACACCTTC. As protein: CASSFFSSYGYTF. Complete variable domain (other parts from reference TRBV7-9 and TRBJ1-2): DTGVSQNPRHKITKRGQNVTFRCDPISEHNRLYWYRQTLGQGPEFLTYFQNEAQLEKSRLLSDRFSAERPKGSFSTLEIQRTEQGDSAMYLCASSFFSSYGYTFGSGTRLTVV.

The rearrangement joins TRBV27 to TRBJ1-5; D gene unclear. This CDR3 is 15 amino acids long. Per the germline V gene, CDR1 is MNHEY and CDR2 is SMNVEV (reference sequence). Trimming took off 4 bases at V and 2 bases at J, with 12 bases between the two ends. The CDR3 loop reads CASSSGGSGNQPQHF. CDR3 sequence (DNA): TGTGCCAGCAGTTCAGGAGGGTCAGGCAATCAGCCCCAGCATTTT.

The table lists this clone with a count of one. The chain carries TRBV11-2 and TRBJ2-7, with unresolved D. The CDR3 covers 13 residues. Deletions cut 2 bases from V and 1 base from J, with 6 bases between. Germline V gives CDR1 SGHAT, CDR2 FQNNGV. The CDR3: CASSLIRSYEQYF. The CDR3 nucleotides read TGTGCCAGCAGCTTAATTCGGTCCTACGAGCAGTACTTC. Full variable domain (outside the CDR3, taken from reference TRBV11-2 and TRBJ2-7): EAGVAQSPRYKIIEKRQSVAFWCNPISGHATLYWYQQILGQGPKLLIQFQNNGVVDDSQLPKDRFSAERLKGVDSTLKIQPAKLEDSAVYLCASSLIRSYEQYFGPGTRLTVT.